This is a list of T cell receptor beta chains from one sample in a study of T cell responses to AZD1222 COVID-19 vaccine. Data came from immunoSEQ multiplex PCR; TCRdb stores just in-frame clones and leaves some out. The table includes 92,000 or so clones, approximately 89% detected once. Here the sequenced sample was peripheral blood, taken 28 days after the second AZD1222 dose. The receptors come from an adult who received the AZD1222 COVID-19 vaccine. Both conserved end residues are part of each CDR3. The order of the fields is CDR3 DNA, CDR3 protein, D gene, V gene, J gene, clone size. The D gene is left open where the match is weak. Clone sizes are given selectively: once, few, many, or a class where the clone is expanded.

DNA: TGTGCCAGCGCTCCGGGGGGCAATGAGCAGTTCTTC
CDR3: CASAPGGNEQFF
D: TRBD2
V: TRBV27
J: TRBJ2-1
size: .

DNA: TGTGCCAGCGCTAGAGTGAACACTGAAGCTTTCTTT
CDR3: CASARVNTEAFF
D: .
V: TRBV5-6
J: TRBJ1-1
size: few

DNA: TGTGCCAGCAGTTCATGGGTTGGTAGGGCCGAAGGCTACAATGAGCAGTTCTTC
CDR3: CASSSWVGRAEGYNEQFF
D: .
V: TRBV27
J: TRBJ2-1
size: .

DNA: TGTGCCAGCAGCTTAGGGCCAGTGGGGAATGAGCAGTTCTTC
CDR3: CASSLGPVGNEQFF
D: .
V: TRBV7-3
J: TRBJ2-1
size: .

DNA: TGTGCCAGCAGCTCGCCCGGGGCAACTAATGAAAAACTGTTTTTT
CDR3: CASSSPGATNEKLFF
D: .
V: TRBV5-8
J: TRBJ1-4
size: .

DNA: TGTGCCAGCAGTCCCGGGGATAGCTACGAGCAGTACTTC
CDR3: CASSPGDSYEQYF
D: .
V: TRBV2
J: TRBJ2-7
size: few

DNA: TGTGCCAGCAGCTTGCAGGGGGGATCCTACAATGAGCAGTTCTTC
CDR3: CASSLQGGSYNEQFF
D: .
V: TRBV5-4
J: TRBJ2-1
size: .

DNA: TGTGCCAGCAGCTTAGGGGCAGGGACTAACTATGGCTACACCTTC
CDR3: CASSLGAGTNYGYTF
D: .
V: TRBV11-3
J: TRBJ1-2
size: .

DNA: TGTGCCAGTAGTGCCCGACAGGGGGCGGGTGAAAAACTGTTTTTT
CDR3: CASSARQGAGEKLFF
D: TRBD1
V: TRBV19
J: TRBJ1-4
size: .

DNA: TGTGCCAGCTCACCACTTCCCACCTCGACCTGGACCCGGCAAATGGACGAGCAGTACTTC
CDR3: CASSPLPTSTWTRQMDEQYF
D: .
V: TRBV18
J: TRBJ2-7
size: .

DNA: TGTGCCAGGAATACATCCTATAATTCACCCCTCCACTTT
CDR3: CARNTSYNSPLHF
D: .
V: TRBV12-3/TRBV12-4
J: TRBJ1-6
size: .

DNA: TGTGCCAGCAGTTTCTCAGGGCGGACTGAAGCTTTCTTT
CDR3: CASSFSGRTEAFF
D: .
V: TRBV28
J: TRBJ1-1
size: .

DNA: TGCAGCGTTGGGTGGGCGGTCGCCCCCTACGAGCAGTACTTC
CDR3: CSVGWAVAPYEQYF
D: .
V: TRBV29-1
J: TRBJ2-7
size: few

DNA: TGCAGCGTTCCCTCGGGGGGGGCGATGAACACCGGGGAGCTGTTTTTT
CDR3: CSVPSGGAMNTGELFF
D: TRBD2
V: TRBV29-1
J: TRBJ2-2
size: .

DNA: TGTGCCAGCAGCTCCGGGAGTGACGCTGGTCGGTATGGCTACACCTTC
CDR3: CASSSGSDAGRYGYTF
D: .
V: TRBV5-5
J: TRBJ1-2
size: once

DNA: TGTGCCAGCTCATTCCTGTCTACCGGGGAGCTGTTTTTT
CDR3: CASSFLSTGELFF
D: .
V: TRBV3-1/TRBV3-2
J: TRBJ2-2
size: .

DNA: TGTGCCAGCAGTCTCCACAGGGGACCTGCAGGCTACACCATATATTTT
CDR3: CASSLHRGPAGYTIYF
D: TRBD1
V: TRBV28
J: TRBJ1-3
size: .

DNA: TGTGCCAGCAGCCGAACGGGCAGCATGAACACTGAAGCTTTCTTT
CDR3: CASSRTGSMNTEAFF
D: .
V: TRBV11-2
J: TRBJ1-1
size: .

DNA: TGTGCCAGTAGTATCGGGACCGACTACGAGCAGTACTTC
CDR3: CASSIGTDYEQYF
D: .
V: TRBV19
J: TRBJ2-7
size: .

DNA: TGTGCCAGCAGCGTCAGAGCTTTGGGATACAATGAGCAGTTCTTC
CDR3: CASSVRALGYNEQFF
D: .
V: TRBV11-3
J: TRBJ2-1
size: .

DNA: TGTGCCAGCAGTTTATCAGGGCTGGAGCAGTACTTC
CDR3: CASSLSGLEQYF
D: .
V: TRBV28
J: TRBJ2-7
size: .

DNA: TGTGCCTGGAGCTGGGGGGGGGTCAGGAACTATGGCTACACCTTC
CDR3: CAWSWGGVRNYGYTF
D: .
V: TRBV30
J: TRBJ1-2
size: .

DNA: TGCGCCAGCAGTGAGACCACATCTGGAAACACCATATATTTT
CDR3: CASSETTSGNTIYF
D: .
V: TRBV10-2
J: TRBJ1-3
size: once

DNA: TGTGCCACCAGGGGACTTTACGGGGAGCTGTTTTTT
CDR3: CATRGLYGELFF
D: .
V: TRBV24-1
J: TRBJ2-2
size: few

DNA: TGTGCCAGCAGCCCCCAATCCCCGGGGGCCGGGGAGCTGTTTTTT
CDR3: CASSPQSPGAGELFF
D: .
V: TRBV11-2
J: TRBJ2-2
size: .

DNA: TGTGCCAGCAGCTTAGACCCGAGCTATGGCTACACCTTC
CDR3: CASSLDPSYGYTF
D: .
V: TRBV11-3
J: TRBJ1-2
size: .

DNA: TGTGCCAGCGGAAAGGAAACAGTTCTCACCGGGGAGCTGTTTTTT
CDR3: CASGKETVLTGELFF
D: .
V: TRBV9
J: TRBJ2-2
size: .

DNA: TGTGCCAGCAGCGTAGGGCCCAATCAGCCCCAGCATTTT
CDR3: CASSVGPNQPQHF
D: .
V: TRBV9
J: TRBJ1-5
size: once

DNA: TGTGCCAGCAGCTTAGCTGTGGGCTACACCTTC
CDR3: CASSLAVGYTF
D: .
V: TRBV7-9
J: TRBJ1-2
size: .

DNA: TGTGCCAGCAGCTTGTACAGGGATGAAAAACTGTTTTTT
CDR3: CASSLYRDEKLFF
D: .
V: TRBV7-2
J: TRBJ1-4
size: .

DNA: TGTGCCAGCAGCCACCCCGGGGCGGGGGGATTCTACGAGCAGTACTTC
CDR3: CASSHPGAGGFYEQYF
D: TRBD2
V: TRBV4-2
J: TRBJ2-7
size: .

DNA: TGTGCCAGCAACCCGTCGGAGGGCGAAAAACTGTTTTTT
CDR3: CASNPSEGEKLFF
D: .
V: TRBV12-3/TRBV12-4
J: TRBJ1-4
size: .

DNA: TGCAGCGTCCCGGGTACAGGGAACACTGAAGCTTTCTTT
CDR3: CSVPGTGNTEAFF
D: .
V: TRBV29-1
J: TRBJ1-1
size: .

DNA: TGTGCCAGCAGCCGGTGGGGTAATGGCGGCACCGGGGAGCTGTTTTTT
CDR3: CASSRWGNGGTGELFF
D: .
V: TRBV7-3
J: TRBJ2-2
size: .

DNA: TGTGCCAGCAGTGTCCGGACTGGGGGAGCTTTCTTT
CDR3: CASSVRTGGAFF
D: .
V: TRBV28
J: TRBJ1-1
size: .

DNA: TGCGCCAGCAGCCAAGATACGACGGCGAGCTCCTACGAGCAGTACTTC
CDR3: CASSQDTTASSYEQYF
D: .
V: TRBV4-3
J: TRBJ2-7
size: .

DNA: TGTGCCAGCAGCCAGGGACAGGGGCTCAGAAACACCATATATTTT
CDR3: CASSQGQGLRNTIYF
D: TRBD1
V: TRBV3-1/TRBV3-2
J: TRBJ1-3
size: .

DNA: TGTGCCAGCAGCCAAGAAGGGGGCACATCACCCCTCCACTTT
CDR3: CASSQEGGTSPLHF
D: TRBD1
V: TRBV14
J: TRBJ1-6
size: .

DNA: TGTGCCAGCAGTCAGTCGCCCTTCCTACAAATGGGGGACACCATATATTTT
CDR3: CASSQSPFLQMGDTIYF
D: .
V: TRBV28
J: TRBJ1-3
size: once

DNA: TGCGCCAGCAGAGGGACAACGAACACCGGGGAGCTGTTTTTT
CDR3: CASRGTTNTGELFF
D: .
V: TRBV5-1
J: TRBJ2-2
size: .

DNA: TGTGCCAGCAGTTACTCGGGGGGGGAGACCGGGGAGCTGTTTTTT
CDR3: CASSYSGGETGELFF
D: TRBD2
V: TRBV6-5
J: TRBJ2-2
size: once

DNA: TGTGCCAGCTCACCTCGGGGGGGGTTCTCCACTGAAGCTTTCTTT
CDR3: CASSPRGGFSTEAFF
D: .
V: TRBV18
J: TRBJ1-1
size: once

DNA: TGTGCCAGCAGTTTAGCGGAAACTGAAGCTTTCTTT
CDR3: CASSLAETEAFF
D: .
V: TRBV12-3/TRBV12-4
J: TRBJ1-1
size: .

DNA: TGCGCCAGCAGCCAAGAAGGGGGCGCGAGGCCCGGGGAGCTGTTTTTT
CDR3: CASSQEGGARPGELFF
D: TRBD1
V: TRBV4-1
J: TRBJ2-2
size: .

DNA: TGTGCCAGCAGCTTAAAGCGGTCTGCGGGGGGTTTCACAGATACGCAGTATTTT
CDR3: CASSLKRSAGGFTDTQYF
D: TRBD2
V: TRBV7-3
J: TRBJ2-3
size: .

DNA: TGTGCCAGCAGCCAAGGGGACGGGTCTCACACCTTC
CDR3: CASSQGDGSHTF
D: .
V: TRBV3-1/TRBV3-2
J: TRBJ1-2
size: .

DNA: TGTGCCAGCAGCTTTCCGCGGCAGGTCGCCGGGGATAACTATGGCTACACCTTC
CDR3: CASSFPRQVAGDNYGYTF
D: .
V: TRBV7-2
J: TRBJ1-2
size: .